These 27 T cell receptor beta chains were all obtained from the same sample, sequenced in a study of beta chain features in type 1 diabetes. Which antigens these TCRs recognize remains unknown. Findings and caveats of the study: TCRB CDR3s were moderately but significantly shorter in Type 1 diabetes patients in all four CD4+ subsets.

Investigators reverse transcribed all isolated RNA, so they sequenced expressed TCRB transcripts. TCRdb keeps only in-frame clones here, not all; method: immunoSEQ multiplex PCR. The table has 600,000 to 700,000 clones, over 10% seen once. Input material: naive CD4+ T cells from blood. The receptors shown here come from a man between 18 and 35 years old with type 1 diabetes.

This clone turned up a few times. The rearrangement uses TRBV6-1 and TRBJ2-7; unclear D gene. The CDR3 sequence is 13 residues long. The V gene lost 6 bases and the J gene lost 0 bases, with 9 bases spanning the gap. Germline V gene lookup returns CDR1 MNHNS and CDR2 SASEGT. The CDR3 DNA follows: TGTGCCAGCAGAAGGGCGAGCTCCTACGAGCAGTACTTC. Translated: CASRRASSYEQYF.

This clone was detected only a few times. The rearrangement links TRBV7-3 to TRBJ1-3; D gene unclear. From germline, CDR1 is SGHTA and CDR2 FQGTGA. Trimming took off 1 base at V and 8 bases at J, with 3 bases between the two ends. This CDR3 contains 11 residues. CDR3 DNA: TGTGCCAGCAGCTTAATGGACACCATATATTTT. Protein sequence: CASSLMDTIYF.

The rearrangement joins TRBV2 to TRBJ2-5; 10 bases match TRBD1. The J segment lost 3 bases and the V segment lost 5 bases, leaving 3 bases of the junction unmatched. Looked up from germline, CDR1 is SNHLY and CDR2 is FYNNEI. There are 14 residues in the CDR3. DNA for the CDR3: TGTGCCAGCAGTTACGGGACAGGGGAAGAGACCCAGTACTTC. Amino acid sequence: CASSYGTGEETQYF. The full variable domain, completed using reference TRBV2 and TRBJ2-5, is EPEVTQTPSHQVTQMGQEVILRCVPISNHLYFYWYRQILGQKVEFLVSFYNNEISEKSEIFDDQFSVERPDGSNFTLKIRSTKLEDSAMYFCASSYGTGEETQYFGPGTRLLVL.

The V and J genes are TRBV5-1 and TRBJ1-1, with TRBD1 matching 7 bases. The CDR3 totals 17 residues. The germline gives CDR1 SGHRS, CDR2 YFSETQ. Trimming cost V 4 bases and J 4 bases; bases outside gene matches: 16. The CDR3 DNA reads as TGCGCCAGCAGCAGTCAACGGGACAGCCCTCGTAGCACTGAAGCTTTCTTT. Encoded protein: CASSSQRDSPRSTEAFF.

The chain employs TRBV7-9 and TRBJ2-3; D is ambiguous. This CDR3 is 15 amino acids long. Germline CDR1 SEHNR, CDR2 FQNEAQ (reference sequence). V was cut by 3 bases and J by 2 bases, with 12 bases left in between. CDR3: CASSLAQRDTDTQYF. The CDR3 DNA reads as TGTGCCAGCAGCTTGGCTCAAAGAGACACAGATACGCAGTATTTT.

This clone was counted only a few times. This chain uses TRBV29-1 with TRBJ1-2, with D hard to call. V was cut by 7 bases and J by 10 bases, with 16 bases left in between. The CDR3 runs to 11 residues. Germline values: CDR1 SQVTM, CDR2 ANQGSEA. The CDR3 nucleotides read TGCAGCGCCGCCCCGATTTCATCCTACACCTTC. This encodes CSAAPISSYTF.

Only a few counts were recorded for this clone. This chain uses TRBV19 with TRBJ2-1, with D maybe TRBD1 (5 bases). The CDR3 is 12 amino acids. Trimming shortened V by 5 bases and J by 8 bases, and 10 bases separated the two germline ends. Germline CDR1 LNHDA, CDR2 SQIVND (reference sequence). CDR3 loop: CASSGRGDEQFF. The CDR3 DNA reads TGTGCCAGTAGTGGTAGGGGCGATGAGCAGTTCTTC.

In this sample, this clone turned up a few times. The rearrangement links TRBV5-6 to TRBJ2-1; D is ambiguous. V was pared by 5 bases and J by 3 bases, with 12 bases between. Germline values: CDR1 SGHDT, CDR2 YYEEEE. This CDR3 contains 14 residues. The CDR3: CASSSLVFYNEQFF. The CDR3 DNA reads TGTGCCAGCAGTTCGTTGGTGTTCTACAATGAGCAGTTCTTC.

This rearrangement joins TRBV27 to TRBJ1-2, with D perhaps TRBD1 (6 bases). Trimming shortened V by 2 bases and J by 8 bases, and 12 bases separated the two germline ends. From germline, CDR1 is MNHEY and CDR2 SMNVEV (reference sequence). The CDR3 spans 13 residues. The CDR3: CASSLTGGWGYTF. The CDR3 bases are TGTGCCAGCAGTTTAACGGGGGGCTGGGGCTACACCTTC.

The V and J genes are TRBV27 and TRBJ1-6; 8 bases fit TRBD1. The CDR3 consists of 15 residues. The V segment lost 5 bases and the J segment 7 bases; nucleotides outside the gene matches: 7. Germline V gene data show CDR1 as MNHEY and CDR2 as SMNVEV (reference sequence). CDR3 in DNA: TGTGCCAGCAGTCCTCCGGGACAGGTGAATTCACCCCTCCACTTT. This translates into CASSPPGQVNSPLHF.

This clone was counted between two and nine times. The chain carries TRBV2 and TRBJ2-7; D possibly corresponds to TRBD2 (6 bases). The germline V gene has CDR1 SNHLY and CDR2 FYNNEI. The length of the CDR3 is 13 residues. Trimming took 7 bases from V and 6 from J, leaving 16 bases between them. The CDR3, as DNA: TGTGCCAGCACCGAAGGATTCGGGGGCGAGCAGTACTTC. It is translated as CASTEGFGGEQYF.

This clone was counted between two and nine times. This chain joins TRBV7-9 and TRBJ2-2, with D possibly TRBD1 on 5 matching bases. CDR3 length equals 15 residues. Germline lookup yields CDR1 SEHNR and CDR2 FQNEAQ (reference sequence). V lost 5 bases, J lost 4 bases, and 14 bases lay in between. This chain's CDR3 is CASSPPGLGTGELFF. CDR3 in DNA: TGTGCCAGCAGCCCCCCAGGGCTCGGCACCGGGGAGCTGTTTTTT. The full variable domain, in which reference TRBV7-9 and TRBJ2-2 provide the parts outside the CDR3, is DTGVSQNPRHKITKRGQNVTFRCDPISEHNRLYWYRQTLGQGPEFLTYFQNEAQLEKSRLLSDRFSAERPKGSFSTLEIQRTEQGDSAMYLCASSPPGLGTGELFFGEGSRLTVL.

The V call is TRBV5-6, the J call TRBJ2-7, with TRBD1 identical over 7 bases. This CDR3 has 13 amino acids. Unmatched junction bases numbered 2, after V lost 3 bases and J lost 2 bases. CDR1 is SGHDT and CDR2 is YYEEEE in the germline V gene. CDR3 region: CASSSQGTYEQYF. CDR3 sequence (DNA): TGTGCCAGCAGCTCACAGGGGACCTACGAGCAGTACTTC.

V usage is TRBV23-1 and J usage is TRBJ1-1; D perhaps matches TRBD1 (5 bases). TRBV23-1 is an open reading frame whose function is uncertain. This CDR3 is built from 16 residues. The V end lost 1 base, the J end lost 2 bases, and 14 bases lay between the germline ends. The CDR3 DNA follows: TGCGCCAGCAGTCAATGCCCCCCCGGGGGAAACACTGAAGCTTTCTTT. Amino acids: CASSQCPPGGNTEAFF.

This clone was recorded a few times. The chain employs TRBV7-9 and TRBJ2-1; D is possibly TRBD2 (5 bases). This CDR3 contains 14 residues. The V gene lost 2 bases and the J gene lost 9 bases, with 14 bases spanning the gap. Germline loops: CDR1 SEHNR, CDR2 FQNEAQ (reference sequence). This CDR3 reads CASSLRILGSEQFF. CDR3 DNA: TGTGCCAGCAGCTTACGGATCTTGGGGAGTGAGCAGTTCTTC.

This clone was recorded a few times. The chain combines TRBV10-3 with TRBJ1-1; 10 bases align to TRBD1. CDR3 length: 16 residues. The germline CDR1 and CDR2 sequences are ENHRY and SYGVKD. Trimming cost V 5 bases and J 1 base; bases outside gene matches: 7. The CDR3 sequence is CAISPGTGAANTEAFF. DNA of the CDR3: TGTGCCATCAGTCCAGGGACAGGGGCTGCGAACACTGAAGCTTTCTTT.

The chain joins TRBV9 to TRBJ2-1, with unresolved D. Trimming took 4 bases from V and 8 from J, leaving 31 bases between them. The CDR3 sequence is 19 residues long. CDR1 SGDLS and CDR2 YYNGEE come from the germline V gene. CDR3 sequence: CASSLKTARFMTGVHEQFF. The CDR3 coding sequence is TGTGCCAGCAGCCTGAAAACGGCACGTTTTATGACCGGTGTCCATGAGCAGTTCTTC. Using reference TRBV9 and TRBJ2-1 for the parts outside the CDR3, the full variable domain is DSGVTQTPKHLITATGQRVTLRCSPRSGDLSVYWYQQSLDQGLQFLIQYYNGEERAKGNILERFSAQQFPDLHSELNLSSLELGDSALYFCASSLKTARFMTGVHEQFFGPGTRLTVL.

The CDR3 nucleotides are TGTGCCTGGAGTTCAACAACTTTTCGGGACAGCTATGGCTACACCTTC. It codes for CAWSSTTFRDSYGYTF. The gene calls are TRBV30 and TRBJ1-2, with TRBD1 identical over 7 bases. V was clipped by 2 bases and J by 4 bases; unmatched bases: 13. In germline, CDR1 is GTSNPN, CDR2 SVGIG (reference sequence). The length of the CDR3 is 16 residues. The full variable domain, with the rest looked up from reference TRBV30 and TRBJ1-2, is SQTIHQWPATLVQPVGSPLSLECTVEGTSNPNLYWYRQAAGRGLQLLFYSVGIGQISSEVPQNLSASRPQDRQFILSSKKLLLSDSGFYLCAWSSTTFRDSYGYTFGSGTRLTVV.

This clone was detected a few times. This chain joins TRBV7-9 and TRBJ2-7; no definite D call. V dropped 5 bases and J dropped 2 bases, with 7 bases sitting between them. Germline V gene data show CDR1 as SEHNR and CDR2 as FQNEAQ (reference sequence). The CDR3 has 12 residues. The CDR3 nucleotides are TGTGCCAGCAGCCCACTTACCTACGAGCAGTACTTC. Amino acid sequence: CASSPLTYEQYF.

V usage is TRBV4-1 and J usage is TRBJ2-1; TRBD1 agrees at 8 bases. The CDR3 loop spans 14 amino acids. The trim removed 4 bases at V and 10 bases at J, leaving 9 bases unmatched. CDR1 and CDR2 from the germline V gene are MGHRA and YSYEKL. CDR3 bases: TGCGCCAGCAGCCCCCCCCGGACAGGGCACGAGCAGTTCTTC. Translating gives CASSPPRTGHEQFF.

The CDR3 sequence: CASSPSGGATNEQFF. As DNA, the CDR3 is TGTGCCAGCAGCCCTTCGGGGGGGGCGACGAATGAGCAGTTCTTC. The rearrangement joins TRBV7-6 to TRBJ2-1; TRBD2 matches at 8 bases. Germline V gives CDR1 SGHVS, CDR2 FNYEAQ. The length of the CDR3 is 15 residues. V was clipped by 5 bases and J by 7 bases; unmatched bases: 10.

The rearrangement uses TRBV25-1 and TRBJ1-4, with D possibly being TRBD1 (5 bases). V lost 2 bases to trimming and J lost 5 bases, with 9 bases between them. Germline CDR1 is MGHDK and CDR2 is SYGVNS. The CDR3 covers 14 residues. The CDR3 nucleotides are TGTGCCAGCAGTGAAAACGCAGGGAATGAAAAACTGTTTTTT. As protein: CASSENAGNEKLFF.

The table lists this clone with a few counts. DNA of the CDR3: TGTGCCAGCAACAGGGATCAAGAAAAACTGTTTTTT. Its translation is CASNRDQEKLFF. The chain is built from TRBV2 and TRBJ1-4, with a weak D call TRBD1 (6 bases). CDR3 length equals 12 residues. Per the germline V gene, CDR1 is SNHLY and CDR2 is FYNNEI. Trimming pared 7 bases from V and 8 bases from J, leaving 11 bases between.

In this sample, this clone turned up a few times. This sequence joins TRBV14 and TRBJ2-3; D not resolved. The CDR3 contains 13 residues. Trimming shortened V by 0 bases and J by 10 bases, and 11 bases separated the two germline ends. Per the germline V gene, CDR1 is SGHDN and CDR2 is FVKESK. The CDR3 protein is CASSQDQQRPQYF. CDR3 nucleotide sequence: TGTGCCAGCAGCCAAGATCAACAGAGACCGCAGTATTTT.

This clone was detected only a few times. CDR3 nucleotide sequence: TGCAGCGTTGACTCCAGGCCCCCCAATGAGCAGTTCTTC. Its protein is CSVDSRPPNEQFF. The V and J genes are TRBV29-1 and TRBJ2-1; no clear D gene. V lost 3 bases and J lost 6, with 12 bases in between. Germline V gene lookup returns CDR1 SQVTM and CDR2 ANQGSEA. CDR3 length equals 13 residues.

This clone was picked up a small number of times. The chain is built from TRBV7-2 and TRBJ1-2; a possible D gene is TRBD1 (6 bases). From germline, CDR1 is SGHTA and CDR2 FQGNSA. Trimming removed 1 base from V and 4 bases from J, with 13 bases in between. This CDR3 contains 15 residues. In DNA, the CDR3 is TGTGCCAGCAGCTTAGGGGGGCCCTCGCTCTATGGCTACACCTTC. Translating it yields CASSLGGPSLYGYTF. The full variable domain, completed using reference TRBV7-2 and TRBJ1-2, is GAGVSQSPSNKVTEKGKDVELRCDPISGHTALYWYRQSLGQGLEFLIYFQGNSAPDKSGLPSDRFSAERTGGSVSTLTIQRTQQEDSAVYLCASSLGGPSLYGYTFGSGTRLTVV.

The chain couples TRBV6-6 to TRBJ1-5; D call uncertain. The germline V gene has CDR1 MNHNY and CDR2 SVGAGI (reference sequence). The CDR3 is 16 amino acids. With 2 bases removed from V and 2 bases from J, the gap between germline ends came to 13 bases. This CDR3 is CASSYPTEWGNQPQHF. CDR3 sequence (DNA): TGTGCCAGCAGTTACCCAACCGAGTGGGGCAATCAGCCCCAGCATTTT.